This is a list of T cell receptor beta chains from one sample in a study of siplizumab effects on memory and regulatory T cells. Sequencing was performed with immunoSEQ multiplex PCR; in TCRdb, only in-frame clones are kept and a portion is missing. This table holds approximately 120,000 clones, just over 90% found once. The sequencing input was non-Treg CD4+ T cells sorted from blood. Receptors were obtained from a human donor in good health. CDR3s include the opening cysteine and the closing phenylalanine or tryptophan. A D gene is named only where the DNA matches it firmly. Some rows mark clone size as missing; the rest say once, few, many or name a class of expanded clone.

TRBV18	NA	TRBD1	TRBJ2-3	CASSPQQGADTQYF	TGTGCCAGCTCACCACAACAGGGGGCGGATACGCAGTATTTT
TRBV27	NA	NA	TRBJ2-7	CASSLLGKTYEQYF	TGTGCCAGCAGTTTATTGGGCAAGACCTACGAGCAGTACTTC
TRBV2	NA	NA	TRBJ1-2	CASTFGTGHDFGYTF	TGTGCCAGCACCTTTGGTACGGGACACGATTTTGGCTACACCTTC
TRBV4-1	NA	NA	TRBJ1-1	CASSPTVPNTEAFF	TGCGCCAGCAGCCCGACAGTGCCGAACACTGAAGCTTTCTTT
TRBV7-3	once	TRBD2	TRBJ2-3	CASSLRLAGAADTQYF	TGTGCCAGCAGCTTAAGGCTAGCGGGGGCAGCGGATACGCAGTATTTT
TRBV12-5	NA	NA	TRBJ2-1	CASGTIGGAYNEQFF	TGTGCTAGTGGTACCATCGGGGGCGCCTACAATGAGCAGTTCTTC
TRBV20-1	NA	NA	TRBJ2-5	CSARAGETQYF	TGCAGTGCTAGGGCCGGAGAGACCCAGTACTTC
TRBV4-2	NA	NA	TRBJ1-2	CASSQDRVGIYGYTF	TGTGCCAGCAGCCAAGATCGAGTGGGGATATATGGCTACACCTTC
TRBV7-3	NA	NA	TRBJ2-5	CASSLYTEETQYF	TGTGCCAGCAGCTTGTATACGGAAGAGACCCAGTACTTC
TRBV18	NA	TRBD2	TRBJ2-2	CASSPPIAGGRTGELFF	TGTGCCAGCTCACCCCCCATAGCGGGGGGGCGCACCGGGGAGCTGTTTTTT
TRBV10-3	NA	TRBD2	TRBJ2-3	CAIRAGGVTDTQYF	TGTGCCATCAGAGCGGGGGGGGTCACAGATACGCAGTATTTT
TRBV7-6	NA	NA	TRBJ1-2	CASSLGQHYGYTF	TGTGCCAGCAGCTTAGGGCAGCACTATGGCTACACCTTC
TRBV29-1	NA	NA	TRBJ1-1	CSVGDRTNTEAFF	TGCAGCGTTGGTGACAGAACAAACACTGAAGCTTTCTTT
TRBV18	NA	NA	TRBJ2-2	CASSPTDRGELFF	TGTGCCAGCTCACCTACAGATCGCGGGGAGCTGTTTTTT